This T cell receptor (beta chain) is drawn from a study of technical replicates of blood from a handful of donors. This clone was seen just once. V shed 6 bases and J shed 5 bases, with 10 bases lying between them. Germline V gives CDR1 SNHLY, CDR2 FYNNEI. The CDR3 sequence is 12 residues long. Only in-frame clones appear in the TCRdb table, and some are missing; sequencing was by immunoSEQ multiplex PCR. The repertoire holds tens of thousands of clones, with roughly 94% as singletons. V is TRBV2 and J is TRBJ2-5, with no clear D. Input material: T cells isolated from PBMCs. The clonotype comes from a human donor in good health. This CDR3 reads CASSGRKETQYF. For the CDR3, the DNA is TGTGCCAGCAGCGGTAGAAAGGAGACCCAGTACTTC.